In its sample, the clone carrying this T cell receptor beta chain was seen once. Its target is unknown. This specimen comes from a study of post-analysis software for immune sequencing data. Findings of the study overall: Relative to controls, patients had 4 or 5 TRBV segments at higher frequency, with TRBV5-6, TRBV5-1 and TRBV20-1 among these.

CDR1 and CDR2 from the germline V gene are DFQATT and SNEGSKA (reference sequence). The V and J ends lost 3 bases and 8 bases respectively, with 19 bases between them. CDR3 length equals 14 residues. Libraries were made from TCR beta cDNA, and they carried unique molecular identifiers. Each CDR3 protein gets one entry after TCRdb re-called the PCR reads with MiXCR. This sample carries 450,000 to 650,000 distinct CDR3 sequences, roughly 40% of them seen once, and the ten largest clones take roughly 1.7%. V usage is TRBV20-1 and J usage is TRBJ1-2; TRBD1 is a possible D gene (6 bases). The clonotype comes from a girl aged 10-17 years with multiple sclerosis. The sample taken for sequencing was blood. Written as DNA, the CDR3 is TGCAGTGCTAGCGCCGGGACAAAGGTGGGAGGCTACACCTTC. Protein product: CSASAGTKVGGYTF.